Shown below are 19 T cell receptor beta chains from a single sample sequenced in a study of CD8 T cells in ankylosing spondylitis. TCRdb redid the calling of the 5' RACE reads with MiXCR, one entry per CDR3 protein. The data show more than 150,000 distinct CDR3 sequences, with 18% seen just once and 4.3% held by the top ten. What was sequenced was blood, either unsorted or a sorted T cell fraction (not recorded which). These receptor sequences come from a male donor under 30 with ankylosing spondylitis or in good health (not recorded which).

This clonotype was detected many times. The rearrangement links TRBV5-5 to TRBJ2-1; perhaps TRBD2 as D (6 bases). Germline V gives CDR1 SGHKS, CDR2 YYEKEE (reference sequence). V lost 4 bases, J lost 2 bases, and 16 bases lay in between. This CDR3 has 16 residues. The CDR3 loop reads CASSPRWRGAYNEQFF. The DNA of the CDR3 is TGTGCCAGCAGCCCCCGATGGCGGGGCGCCTACAATGAGCAGTTCTTC.

This clonotype has ten or more counts. The CDR3 protein is CASRRGLGRDTQYF. The CDR3 DNA reads as TGTGCCAGCCGGCGGGGACTAGGTAGAGATACGCAGTATTTT. This sequence joins TRBV6-5 and TRBJ2-3; 8 nucleotides line up with TRBD2. The CDR3 loop spans 14 amino acids. V lost 8 bases, J lost 5 bases, and 9 bases stayed unmatched. CDR1 is MNHEY and CDR2 is SVGAGI in the germline V gene.

This clonotype has ten or more counts. J is TRBJ2-1 and V is TRBV24-1; no clear D gene. The germline V and J ends were trimmed by 4 bases and 8 bases, with 17 bases remaining between them. Germline loops: CDR1 KGHDR, CDR2 SFDVKD. CDR3 size: 15 residues. The CDR3 spells CATSDRGVAPDEQFF. DNA for the CDR3: TGTGCCACCAGTGACCGTGGGGTAGCCCCCGATGAGCAGTTCTTC.

This clonotype was recorded at least ten times. This chain connects TRBV7-2 to TRBJ2-5; a possible D gene is TRBD1 (5 bases). The CDR3 extends over 16 amino acids. With 0 bases removed from V and 1 base from J, the gap between germline ends came to 12 bases. CDR1 is SGHTA and CDR2 is FQGNSA in the germline V gene. The CDR3 DNA reads as TGTGCCAGCAGCTTAGCGGCAGGGTCGGGCCAAGAGACCCAGTACTTC. Translation: CASSLAAGSGQETQYF.

This clonotype was counted at least ten times. This chain uses TRBV5-1 with TRBJ2-5; D remains unclear. Deletions cut 3 bases from V and 5 bases from J, with 11 bases between. Germline CDR1 and CDR2: SGHRS and YFSETQ. The CDR3 has 13 residues. The CDR3 coding sequence is TGCGCCAGCAGCTCCCTTCCACGGGAGACCCAGTACTTC. This encodes CASSSLPRETQYF.

This chain connects TRBV15 to TRBJ2-5, with 7 nucleotides matching TRBD1. The CDR3 covers 13 residues. Germline V gene data show CDR1 as LNHNV and CDR2 as YYDKDF (reference sequence). With V trimmed by 6 bases and J by 0 bases, 1 base remained unmatched. CDR3 nucleotides: TGTGCCACCAGGACAGGGAACCAAGAGACCCAGTACTTC. Translated: CATRTGNQETQYF.

This chain links TRBV13 with TRBJ2-3; TRBD2 might be the D (7 bases). The CDR3 sequence is 16 residues long. Germline-derived CDR1 and CDR2 are PRHDT and FYEKMQ (reference sequence). Trimming stripped 5 bases from V and 0 bases from J, with 15 bases between. The chain's CDR3 is CASSPRGAPSTDTQYF. In DNA form, the CDR3 reads TGTGCCAGCAGCCCCCGGGGGGCCCCCAGCACAGATACGCAGTATTTT.

This clonotype was recorded at least ten times. This chain joins TRBV7-8 and TRBJ2-5; maybe TRBD1 (6 bases). The CDR3 is made up of 14 amino acids. Trimming removed 3 bases from V and 9 bases from J, with 17 bases in between. CDR1 is SGHVS, CDR2 FQNEAQ, per germline. The CDR3 reads CASSLGQESGAQYF. In DNA form, the CDR3 reads TGTGCCAGCAGCTTGGGACAAGAAAGTGGGGCCCAGTACTTC.

This clonotype showed up many times. The chain links TRBV10-3 to TRBJ2-5; D not resolved. This CDR3 spans 14 amino acids. Germline values: CDR1 ENHRY, CDR2 SYGVKD. The ends were cut back, 0 bases at V and 2 bases at J, with 7 bases in the middle. The CDR3 reads CAISESVGQETQYF. The CDR3, as DNA: TGTGCCATCAGTGAGTCCGTCGGGCAAGAGACCCAGTACTTC.

The table lists this clonotype with a count of one. The CDR3 spells CASSLDRETDTQYF. CDR3 sequence (DNA): TGTGCCAGCAGCTTGGACAGGGAGACAGATACGCAGTATTTT. The V gene is TRBV5-4, the J gene TRBJ2-3, with a tentative D call TRBD1 (6 bases). The V and J ends lost 0 bases and 3 bases respectively, with 8 bases between them. This CDR3 contains 14 residues. Germline V gives CDR1 SGHNT, CDR2 YYREEE (reference sequence).

The sample holds many counts of this clonotype. The genes are TRBV6-2 or TRBV6-3 and TRBJ2-3; D perhaps matches TRBD1 (6 bases). The V gene lost 6 bases and the J gene lost 3 bases, with 22 bases spanning the gap. The germline CDR1 and CDR2 sequences are MNHEY and SVGEGT. The CDR3 runs 17 residues. As DNA, the CDR3 is TGTGCCAGCAGAGCCCTCACCGGGACATTTGTAACAGATACGCAGTATTTT. Translating it yields CASRALTGTFVTDTQYF.

This clonotype appeared many times. The chain couples TRBV12-3 or TRBV12-4 to TRBJ1-4; 8 bases are shared with TRBD1. J lost 9 bases, V lost 5 bases, and 11 bases had no gene match. This CDR3 is 15 amino acids long. CDR3: CASSPGGAFVKKLFF. CDR3 bases: TGTGCCAGCAGTCCAGGGGGCGCGTTCGTAAAAAAACTGTTTTTT.

This clonotype was seen many times. The V call is TRBV2, the J call TRBJ2-1; 9 bases align to TRBD2. This CDR3 is built from 17 residues. Germline-derived CDR1 and CDR2 are SNHLY and FYNNEI. J lost 7 bases, V lost 2 bases, and 12 bases had no gene match. Here the CDR3 reads CASSESRSSGRSNEQFF. The CDR3 DNA follows: TGTGCCAGCAGTGAAAGTAGGAGCAGCGGGAGGTCTAATGAGCAGTTCTTC. The full variable domain, its missing parts supplied by reference TRBV2 and TRBJ2-1, is EPEVTQTPSHQVTQMGQEVILRCVPISNHLYFYWYRQILGQKVEFLVSFYNNEISEKSEIFDDQFSVERPDGSNFTLKIRSTKLEDSAMYFCASSESRSSGRSNEQFFGPGTRLTVL.

In this sample, this clonotype turned up many times. The V gene is TRBV18, the J gene TRBJ2-1, with a possible D match to TRBD2 (6 bases). The V end lost 3 bases, the J end lost 8 bases, and 17 bases lay between the germline ends. CDR3 size: 15 residues. Per the germline V gene, CDR1 is KGHSH and CDR2 is LQKENI. CDR3 region: CASSPEFGRRDEQFF. CDR3 sequence (DNA): TGTGCCAGCTCACCCGAATTTGGGAGGCGCGATGAGCAGTTCTTC.

This clonotype has ten or more counts. This chain connects TRBV15 to TRBJ2-4, with D possibly TRBD1 on 5 matching bases. V was clipped by 3 bases and J by 2 bases, with 8 bases between them. This CDR3 is 14 amino acids long. CDR1 and CDR2 (germline): LNHNV, YYDKDF (reference sequence). The CDR3 protein is CATSSQGTKNIQYF. As DNA, the CDR3 is TGTGCCACCAGCAGTCAGGGAACCAAAAACATTCAGTACTTC.

This clonotype was recorded at least ten times. This chain links TRBV2 with TRBJ1-2, with 9 bases matching TRBD1. CDR1 SNHLY and CDR2 FYNNEI come from the germline V gene. The CDR3 totals 13 residues. After removal of 7 bases from V and 9 bases from J, the junction contained 9 bases not matched to a gene. The CDR3: CASIMDRGNSYTF. In nucleotides, the CDR3 is TGTGCCAGCATCATGGACAGGGGTAATAGCTACACCTTC.

This clonotype was observed at least ten times. The chain joins TRBV11-2 to TRBJ2-7; maybe TRBD1 (6 bases). Trimming took 2 bases from V and 6 from J, leaving 11 bases between them. Germline CDR1 reads SGHAT; CDR2 reads FQNNGV. The CDR3 is 13 residues long. CDR3 DNA: TGTGCCAGCAGCTTACCGATCAGGGGCGAGCAGTACGTC. It is translated as CASSLPIRGEQYV.

This clonotype came up many times. The chain recombines TRBV5-1 with TRBJ2-5; D unclear. Per germline, CDR1 SGHRS and CDR2 YFSETQ. This CDR3 has 14 amino acids. V shed 0 bases and J shed 5 bases, with 11 bases lying between them. The DNA for the CDR3 is TGCGCCAGCAGCTTGGCCCTGCCCGTGGAGACCCAGTACTTC. It encodes CASSLALPVETQYF.

This clonotype was seen once. This rearrangement joins TRBV27 to TRBJ2-3; 9 nucleotides line up with TRBD2. V was clipped by 3 bases and J by 5 bases; unmatched bases: 12. The CDR3 contains 17 residues. Looked up from germline, CDR1 is MNHEY and CDR2 is SMNVEV (reference sequence). The CDR3 DNA reads TGTGCCAGCAGTTTTACTTCTCCTAGCGGGGCGGGAGATACGCAGTATTTT. This codes for CASSFTSPSGAGDTQYF.